What follows are 26 T cell receptor beta chains derived from one specimen sequenced in a study of blood T cell repertoires in COVID-19. The table came from immunoSEQ multiplex PCR; TCRdb's copy has only in-frame clones and leaves some out. Of approximately 470,000 clones in the sample, 70% to 90% were seen once. The sequenced sample was peripheral blood. Source of these receptors: a human donor in a cohort sampled during active COVID-19.

This chain links TRBV19 with TRBJ2-7, with 9 positions matching TRBD2. The CDR3 is 13 amino acids. Germline-derived CDR1 and CDR2 are LNHDA and SQIVND (reference sequence). V gave up 7 bases and J gave up 3 bases; unmatched junction bases: 4. Here the CDR3 reads CASTAGGVYEQYF. The CDR3 DNA is TGTGCCAGTACGGCGGGAGGGGTCTACGAGCAGTACTTC.

In this sample, this clone turned up a few times. The chain recombines TRBV30 with TRBJ2-7; weak D call: TRBD1 (6 bases). CDR1 GTSNPN and CDR2 SVGIG come from the germline V gene (reference sequence). V was shortened by 5 bases and J by 2 bases, with 16 bases between the two germline ends. This CDR3 region has 14 residues. CDR3 loop: CAWRQAGLAYEQYF. CDR3 nucleotides: TGTGCCTGGCGACAGGCAGGGCTGGCCTACGAGCAGTACTTC. The complete variable domain, with remaining parts taken from reference TRBV30 and TRBJ2-7, reads SQTIHQWPATLVQPVGSPLSLECTVEGTSNPNLYWYRQAAGRGLQLLFYSVGIGQISSEVPQNLSASRPQDRQFILSSKKLLLSDSGFYLCAWRQAGLAYEQYFGPGTRLTVT.

The V and J genes are TRBV2 and TRBJ2-5; TRBD2 matches at 11 bases. J gave up 5 bases and V 2 bases, and 7 bases lay outside the gene matches. This CDR3 spans 16 amino acids. Germline CDR1 is SNHLY and CDR2 is FYNNEI. CDR3 sequence: CASSEWNLAGGETQYF. The CDR3 DNA sequence: TGTGCCAGCAGTGAATGGAACCTAGCGGGAGGCGAGACCCAGTACTTC.

The chain joins TRBV6-5 to TRBJ1-1; 8 positions match TRBD1. Losses at the gene ends were 5 bases for V and 4 bases for J; bases not matched to a gene: 3. Germline loops: CDR1 MNHEY, CDR2 SVGAGI. The CDR3 spans 13 residues. The chain's CDR3 is CASSQGAVTEAFF. CDR3 DNA sequence: TGTGCCAGCAGTCAGGGGGCAGTCACTGAAGCTTTCTTT.

This clone was found a few times. DNA of the CDR3: TGTGCCTGGAGCCCGGACAGGGGCAACTATGGCTACACCTTC. It encodes CAWSPDRGNYGYTF. This chain connects TRBV30 to TRBJ1-2, with 9 bases lining up with TRBD1. Trimming cost V 3 bases and J 2 bases; bases outside gene matches: 4. Looked up from germline, CDR1 is GTSNPN and CDR2 is SVGIG (reference sequence). This CDR3 has 14 amino acids.

The rearrangement links TRBV2 to TRBJ2-1; D is perhaps TRBD2 (5 bases). Germline assignment: CDR1 SNHLY and CDR2 FYNNEI. The CDR3 is 17 amino acids. Trimming pared 0 bases from V and 6 bases from J, leaving 18 bases between. CDR3 loop: CASSEAGIQRRSNEQFF. The CDR3 nucleotides read TGTGCCAGCAGTGAAGCAGGGATCCAGCGGCGAAGCAATGAGCAGTTCTTC.

The chain is built from TRBV4-2 and TRBJ2-7; TRBD2 matches at 7 bases. Losses at the gene ends were 5 bases for V and 6 bases for J; bases not matched to a gene: 13. Germline V gene lookup returns CDR1 LGHNA and CDR2 YNFKEQ. The CDR3 is 15 residues long. The CDR3, as DNA: TGTGCCAGCAGCTTTGGTGGGGCGGGAGCGGTCGAGCAGTACTTC. Its protein is CASSFGGAGAVEQYF.

J is TRBJ2-1 and V is TRBV15; TRBD2 aligns across 14 bases. The CDR3 is made up of 17 amino acids. Unmatched junction bases numbered 10, after V lost 0 bases and J lost 12 bases. Germline assignment: CDR1 LNHNV and CDR2 YYDKDF (reference sequence). CDR3 sequence (DNA): TGTGCCACCAGCAGAGATTCGAGACTAGCGGGAGGGTGGGGGCAGTTCTTC. It is translated as CATSRDSRLAGGWGQFF. Full variable domain (outside the CDR3, taken from reference TRBV15 and TRBJ2-1): DAMVIQNPRYQVTQFGKPVTLSCSQTLNHNVMYWYQQKSSQAPKLLFHYYDKDFNNEADTPDNFQSRRPNTSFCFLDIRSPGLGDTAMYLCATSRDSRLAGGWGQFFGPGTRLTVL.

The chain carries TRBV7-2 and TRBJ2-7, with a tentative D call TRBD2 (5 bases). With 3 bases removed from V and 2 bases from J, the gap between germline ends came to 11 bases. The CDR3 runs to 14 residues. Germline lookup yields CDR1 SGHTA and CDR2 FQGNSA. In DNA form, the CDR3 reads TGTGCCAGCAGCTTTTTCGGGAAGCCCTACGAGCAGTACTTC. It codes for CASSFFGKPYEQYF.

The gene calls are TRBV6-1 and TRBJ1-6; 10 nucleotides agree with TRBD1. Per germline, CDR1 MNHNS and CDR2 SASEGT. The CDR3 runs to 17 residues. Trimming at V came to 1 base and at J to 7 bases, leaving 7 bases not matched to a gene. The chain's CDR3 is CASSEVGTGVDNSPLHF. The CDR3 DNA follows: TGTGCCAGCAGTGAAGTTGGGACAGGGGTGGACAATTCACCCCTCCACTTT.

The chain couples TRBV28 to TRBJ2-1; D perhaps matches TRBD2 (5 bases). Per the germline V gene, CDR1 is MDHEN and CDR2 is SYDVKM. Trimming stripped 1 base from V and 10 bases from J, with 11 bases between. The length of the CDR3 is 13 residues. Here the CDR3 reads CASSLYPGTEQFF. CDR3 in DNA: TGTGCCAGCAGTTTATATCCGGGAACAGAGCAGTTCTTC.

V is TRBV7-3 and J is TRBJ2-5; the D gene is possibly TRBD1 (6 bases). Trimming cost V 5 bases and J 4 bases, with 14 bases left between them. The CDR3 runs to 14 residues. Germline V lookup: CDR1 SGHTA, CDR2 FQGTGA. CDR3 in DNA: TGTGCCAGCAGCCCCCAGTTCAGGGGAGAGACCCAGTACTTC. It encodes CASSPQFRGETQYF.

This clone was recorded only once. V and J are TRBV5-6 and TRBJ1-3; D is unresolved. The V end lost 4 bases, the J end lost 0 bases, and 11 bases lay between the germline ends. CDR3 length equals 15 residues. Germline CDR1 SGHDT, CDR2 YYEEEE. The CDR3 DNA follows: TGTGCCAGCAGCCAGCAACCTAGCTCTGGAAACACCATATATTTT. It codes for CASSQQPSSGNTIYF.

The gene calls are TRBV7-8 and TRBJ2-6, with TRBD1 matching 7 bases. The germline V gene has CDR1 SGHVS and CDR2 FQNEAQ. Trimming removed 1 base from V and 1 base from J; junction bases left unmatched: 4. The CDR3 sequence is 17 residues long. CDR3 bases: TGTGCCAGCAGCTTAGGACAGGGTAGATCTGGGGCCAACGTCCTGACTTTC. Translated: CASSLGQGRSGANVLTF.

The rearrangement joins TRBV7-3 to TRBJ2-2; 9 nucleotides agree with TRBD1. Germline CDR1 and CDR2: SGHTA and FQGTGA. This CDR3 is 16 amino acids long. Germline trimming cut 2 bases from V and 5 bases from J; bases unmatched to any gene: 6. As DNA, the CDR3 is TGTGCCAGCAGCTTAGTGGGACAGGGAGGGACCGGGGAGCTGTTTTTT. Translation: CASSLVGQGGTGELFF.

This chain links TRBV28 with TRBJ2-5; D is unresolved. Germline CDR1 is MDHEN and CDR2 is SYDVKM. Trimming shortened V by 6 bases and J by 5 bases, and 10 bases separated the two germline ends. The CDR3 sequence is 12 residues long. The CDR3 is CASSILGETQYF. In DNA, the CDR3 is TGTGCCAGCAGCATCCTCGGGGAGACCCAGTACTTC.

The rearrangement links TRBV4-2 to TRBJ2-1; D is perhaps TRBD2 (7 bases). The CDR3 covers 16 residues. V was clipped by 1 base and J by 2 bases, with 12 bases between them. Germline V CDR1 and CDR2: LGHNA, YNFKEQ. The CDR3 coding sequence is TGTGCCAGCAGCCAAGCGGGGGGCCCCACCTACAATGAGCAGTTCTTC. As protein: CASSQAGGPTYNEQFF.

The J gene is TRBJ1-3, the V gene TRBV5-1; D ambiguous. Germline assignment: CDR1 SGHRS and CDR2 YFSETQ. The ends were cut back, 2 bases at V and 0 bases at J, with 15 bases in the middle. The CDR3 runs 17 residues. CDR3 residues: CASSFGGRSSSGNTIYF. The CDR3 DNA reads TGCGCCAGCAGCTTTGGAGGACGGTCCTCCTCTGGAAACACCATATATTTT.

This rearrangement joins TRBV19 to TRBJ2-7; TRBD1 matches 10 bases. Germline V gene sequence: CDR1 LNHDA, CDR2 SQIVND (reference sequence). With V trimmed by 6 bases and J by 0 bases, 8 bases remained unmatched. The CDR3 is made up of 16 amino acids. DNA of the CDR3: TGTGCCAGTAGCCTTCGTTGGGACAGGGGCTCCTACGAGCAGTACTTC. This codes for CASSLRWDRGSYEQYF.

On this clone itself: Other DNA variants within this sample encode the same CDR3. The CDR3 coding sequence is TGTGCCAGCAGTTTCCAAACAGGATCCGAGCAGTACTTC. Translated, it gives CASSFQTGSEQYF. This chain links TRBV28 with TRBJ2-7; possibly TRBD1 for D (5 bases). The CDR3 runs 13 residues. From germline, CDR1 is MDHEN and CDR2 SYDVKM. The V gene lost 3 bases and the J gene lost 6 bases, with 12 bases spanning the gap.

The V gene is TRBV6-4, the J gene TRBJ1-1; no clear D gene. Trimming cost V 7 bases and J 0 bases, with 12 bases left between them. This CDR3 has 14 residues. CDR1 and CDR2 from the germline V gene are MRHNA and SNTAGT. The CDR3 DNA sequence: TGTGCCAGCACAACACAACAGCTGAACACTGAAGCTTTCTTT. It codes for CASTTQQLNTEAFF.

The chain is built from TRBV30 and TRBJ2-5, with 7 bases fitting TRBD2. The germline CDR1 and CDR2 sequences are GTSNPN and SVGIG (reference sequence). The V gene end was trimmed by 2 bases and the J gene end by 10 bases; junction bases not matched to a gene: 13. CDR3 length: 14 residues. The chain's CDR3 is CAWSSFGTIGDQYF. CDR3 coding DNA: TGTGCCTGGAGTTCCTTCGGGACTATCGGGGACCAGTACTTC.

CDR3 sequence: CASSLGSGGVDEQFF. CDR3 sequence (DNA): TGTGCCAGCAGCTTAGGCTCCGGAGGGGTCGATGAGCAGTTCTTC. The chain combines TRBV13 with TRBJ2-1; maybe TRBD2 (6 bases). CDR3 length equals 15 residues. Germline V gene data show CDR1 as PRHDT and CDR2 as FYEKMQ (reference sequence). Trimming shortened V by 0 bases and J by 8 bases, and 14 bases separated the two germline ends. The full variable domain, rest sourced from reference TRBV13 and TRBJ2-1, is AAGVIQSPRHLIKEKRETATLKCYPIPRHDTVYWYQQGPGQDPQFLISFYEKMQSDKGSIPDRFSAQQFSDYHSELNMSSLELGDSALYFCASSLGSGGVDEQFFGPGTRLTVL.

V is TRBV24-1 and J is TRBJ2-2, with a possible D match to TRBD2 (5 bases). Germline CDR1 and CDR2: KGHDR and SFDVKD. With 1 base removed from V and 0 bases from J, the gap between germline ends came to 14 bases. CDR3 length: 18 residues. The CDR3 DNA follows: TGTGCCACCAGTGATTTAAGAGGGAGCGGAGCGAACACCGGGGAGCTGTTTTTT. It codes for CATSDLRGSGANTGELFF.

The chain recombines TRBV18 with TRBJ1-2; TRBD1 aligns across 7 bases. The CDR3 covers 14 residues. Trimming cost V 3 bases and J 8 bases; bases outside gene matches: 9. Germline V gene lookup returns CDR1 KGHSH and CDR2 LQKENI. This chain's CDR3 is CASSPPGTEGGYTF. DNA of the CDR3: TGTGCCAGCTCACCGCCCGGGACAGAGGGGGGCTACACCTTC.

This sequence joins TRBV4-3 and TRBJ2-1; 12 bases agree with TRBD2. The CDR3 loop spans 21 amino acids. Trimming removed 1 base from V and 0 bases from J; junction bases left unmatched: 13. The germline gives CDR1 LGHNA, CDR2 YSLEER. CDR3 loop: CASSQASGLAGILYSYNEQFF. DNA of the CDR3: TGCGCCAGCAGCCAAGCATCCGGACTAGCGGGGATCTTATACTCCTACAATGAGCAGTTCTTC.